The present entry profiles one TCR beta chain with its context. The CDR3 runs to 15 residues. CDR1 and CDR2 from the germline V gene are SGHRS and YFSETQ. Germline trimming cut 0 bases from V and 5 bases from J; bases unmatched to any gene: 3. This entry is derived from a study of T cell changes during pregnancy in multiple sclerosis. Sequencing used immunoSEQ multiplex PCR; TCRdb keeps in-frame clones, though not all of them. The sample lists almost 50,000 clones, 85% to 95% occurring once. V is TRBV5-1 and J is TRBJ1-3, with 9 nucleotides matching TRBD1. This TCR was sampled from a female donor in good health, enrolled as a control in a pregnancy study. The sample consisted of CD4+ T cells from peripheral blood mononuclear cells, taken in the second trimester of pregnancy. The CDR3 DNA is TGCGCCAGCAGCTTGGAGGGACAGGGCAGAAACACCATATATTTT. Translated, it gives CASSLEGQGRNTIYF.